This TCR beta chain comes out of a study of response to subunit inactivated influenza vaccine. General observations from the study: Authors proposed each seasonal influenza vaccination draws in few new T cells.

One entry per CDR3 protein results from TCRdb running MiXCR on the RT-PCR reads. The data hold roughly 700,000 distinct CDR3 sequences, with about 14% observed a single time. The CDR3 sequence is 16 residues long. Germline CDR1 and CDR2: ENHRY and SYGVKD. The V and J ends lost 5 bases and 6 bases, in that order; junction bases with no gene match: 7. Comment on this clonotype: Its cognate antigen is unknown.

The V call is TRBV10-3, the J call TRBJ2-2; TRBD2 matches 12 bases. The source of this sequence is a man aged 45-65 years who received an inactivated influenza vaccine. Sequenced here: PBMCs from blood, sampled less than 15 days before vaccination. The CDR3 nucleotides are TGTGCCATCAGTCTAGGACTAGCGGGAAACCCCGGGGAGCTGTTTTTT. Its translation is CAISLGLAGNPGELFF.